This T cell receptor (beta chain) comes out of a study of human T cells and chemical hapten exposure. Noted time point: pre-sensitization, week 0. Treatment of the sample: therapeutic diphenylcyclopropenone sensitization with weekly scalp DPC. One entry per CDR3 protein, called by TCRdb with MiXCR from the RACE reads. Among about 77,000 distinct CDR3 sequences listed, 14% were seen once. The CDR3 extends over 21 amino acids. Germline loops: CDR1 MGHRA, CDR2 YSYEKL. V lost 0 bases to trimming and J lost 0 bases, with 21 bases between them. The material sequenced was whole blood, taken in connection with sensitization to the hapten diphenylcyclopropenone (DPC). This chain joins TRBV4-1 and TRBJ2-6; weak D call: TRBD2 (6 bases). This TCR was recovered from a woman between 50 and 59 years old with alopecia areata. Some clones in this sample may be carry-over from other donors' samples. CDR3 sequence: CASSQEIFWEVPISGANVLTF. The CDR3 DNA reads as TGCGCCAGCAGCCAAGAAATCTTTTGGGAGGTCCCCATCTCTGGGGCCAACGTCCTGACTTTC.